This TCR beta chain was captured in a study of early T cells in non-severe SARS-CoV-2 infection. On the study more broadly: From unsorted whole blood, bulk RNA was sequenced, and the chains remained unpaired.

Unique molecular identifiers tagged individual cDNA molecules. TCRdb re-called the 5' RACE reads through MiXCR, storing one row per CDR3 protein. Altogether under 60,000 distinct CDR3 sequences are present, over 7% being singletons, with the ten largest covering 3.5% to 4.5%. This clonotype has only a few counts. Its antigen is currently unknown. Study-level results: Private and CD4 specificities were missed by VDJdb matching, which favored anti-spike CD8 responses.

This TCR came from an adult who was a healthcare worker with PCR-confirmed SARS-CoV-2 infection or an uninfected control (not recorded which). The specimen sequenced was whole blood.

The CDR3 bases are TGTGCCAGCAGTTTCAACCCCACAGGAGACCAAGAGACCCAGTACTTC. Translating it yields CASSFNPTGDQETQYF. V usage is TRBV12-3 or TRBV12-4 and J usage is TRBJ2-5, with a tentative D call TRBD1 (5 bases). Trimming removed 3 bases from V and 0 bases from J, with 14 bases in between. This CDR3 contains 16 residues.